This T cell receptor beta chain came from a study of CD8+CD57+ T cells in acquired aplastic anemia. Study at large: Yields of DNA that came from sorted CD4+ and CD8+ cells averaged roughly 3.3 ug. Overall study findings and caveats: Between the patient and control groups, CD8+ Simpson's diversity did not differ significantly. Patients and controls shared 25 to 35 CD8+ CDR3 sequences, highly expressed in patients.

Before being chosen for sequencing, patients had shown CD8+CD57+ cell expansion by flow cytometry. Patients had undergone no therapy by the time their blood was sampled. Profiling of TCR beta VDJ combinations and CDR3 sequences used genomic DNA as template. TCRdb independently ran MiXCR on the reads; one entry per CDR3 protein. The profile covers about 190,000 distinct CDR3 sequences, with approximately 48% appearing a single time and about 8.8% taken by the ten largest. Trimming left V 2 bases short and J 2 bases short, with 7 bases between. This CDR3 is built from 14 residues. Germline CDR1 KGHDR, CDR2 SFDVKD. This clonotype showed up many times. No antigen is known for it.

The chain links TRBV24-1 to TRBJ2-3; D remains ambiguous. Sequenced input: sorted CD4+, CD8+, or CD8+CD57+ T cells (not recorded which) from PBMCs. This TCR was recovered from a human donor with aplastic anemia. CDR3 residues: CATSDSPDTDTQYF. CDR3 nucleotides: TGTGCCACCAGTGATTCCCCAGACACAGATACGCAGTATTTT.